A single sample gave rise to the 30 T cell receptor beta chains below, sequenced in a study of blood T cell repertoires in COVID-19. Clones were sequenced by immunoSEQ multiplex PCR, and TCRdb holds only the in-frame ones, with some missing. The sample lists roughly 100,000 clones; around 81% were seen once. The sequenced sample consisted of peripheral blood. The receptor source for this set is a woman between 70 and 85 years old with acute or convalescent COVID-19.

The rearrangement joins TRBV3-1 (or the pseudogene TRBV3-2) to TRBJ1-2; perhaps TRBD1 as D (5 bases). Germline assignment: CDR1 LGHDT and CDR2 YNNKEL (reference sequence). This CDR3 spans 13 amino acids. Trimming removed 0 bases from V and 10 bases from J, with 12 bases in between. The CDR3 DNA is TGTGCCAGCAGCCAAGATCTGGGGGGGGTCTACACCTTC. It codes for CASSQDLGGVYTF.

V and J are TRBV3-1 (or the pseudogene TRBV3-2) and TRBJ1-3; D might be TRBD1 (5 bases). Trimming shortened V by 2 bases and J by 0 bases, and 11 bases separated the two germline ends. This CDR3 contains 16 residues. Germline values: CDR1 LGHDT, CDR2 YNNKEL (reference sequence). As DNA, the CDR3 is TGTGCCAGCAGCCAACTTACAGGTCACTCTGGAAACACCATATATTTT. Its translation is CASSQLTGHSGNTIYF.

V gene TRBV7-2 combines with J gene TRBJ1-1; D is possibly TRBD1 (5 bases). Trimming left V 4 bases short and J 5 bases short, with 17 bases between. This CDR3 contains 15 residues. The germline CDR1 and CDR2 sequences are SGHTA and FQGNSA. As DNA, the CDR3 is TGTGCCAGCAGCTCTACAGGTCCCCTTGGAACTGAAGCTTTCTTT. Translated, it gives CASSSTGPLGTEAFF.

This chain connects TRBV6-5 to TRBJ2-1, with D hard to call. Trimming took off 1 base at V and 6 bases at J, with 13 bases between the two ends. The CDR3 length is 15 residues. CDR1 and CDR2 from the germline V gene are MNHEY and SVGAGI. CDR3 sequence (DNA): TGTGCCAGCAGTTACTTAGCCCCTACGGGCAATGAGCAGTTCTTC. Its protein product is CASSYLAPTGNEQFF.

The V call is TRBV5-6, the J call TRBJ2-7, with TRBD1 identical over 9 bases. Germline V CDR1 and CDR2: SGHDT, YYEEEE. The CDR3 sequence is 15 residues long. V gave up 1 base and J gave up 5 bases; unmatched junction bases: 7. The CDR3 DNA sequence: TGTGCCAGCAGCTTGCCCGGGACAGGGACAAACGAGCAGTACTTC. As protein: CASSLPGTGTNEQYF.

This rearrangement joins TRBV3-1 (or the pseudogene TRBV3-2) to TRBJ1-2; possible D gene TRBD1, 6 bases. CDR1 LGHDT and CDR2 YNNKEL come from the germline V gene (reference sequence). The CDR3 has 14 amino acids. Deletions cut 1 base from V and 5 bases from J, with 11 bases between. The CDR3 loop reads CASSQGTATYGYTF. The DNA for the CDR3 is TGTGCCAGCAGCCAAGGGACAGCGACTTATGGCTACACCTTC.

The chain uses TRBV27 and TRBJ2-7; 9 bases are shared with TRBD2. CDR1 is MNHEY and CDR2 is SMNVEV in the germline V gene (reference sequence). Trimming took 5 bases from V and 1 from J; bases not matched to a gene: 6. The length of the CDR3 is 15 residues. CDR3 sequence reads: CASSRPAGGSYEQYF. CDR3 DNA sequence: TGTGCCAGCAGTCGCCCCGCGGGGGGGTCCTACGAGCAGTACTTC.

The V and J genes are TRBV11-2 and TRBJ2-5; 8 bases line up with TRBD2. Per the germline V gene, CDR1 is SGHAT and CDR2 is FQNNGV. CDR3 size: 15 residues. V dropped 5 bases and J dropped 6; count of bases not matched to a gene: 11. DNA of the CDR3: TGTGCCAGCAGCACCCCCCGGGGGGGCCGAAAGACCCAGTACTTC. Protein sequence: CASSTPRGGRKTQYF. Together with reference TRBV11-2 and TRBJ2-5, the CDR3 gives the full variable domain: EAGVAQSPRYKIIEKRQSVAFWCNPISGHATLYWYQQILGQGPKLLIQFQNNGVVDDSQLPKDRFSAERLKGVDSTLKIQPAKLEDSAVYLCASSTPRGGRKTQYFGPGTRLLVL.

V and J are TRBV19 and TRBJ1-4; D is perhaps TRBD1 (6 bases). Germline assignment: CDR1 LNHDA and CDR2 SQIVND (reference sequence). With 4 bases removed from V and 1 base from J, the gap between germline ends came to 13 bases. CDR3 length: 16 amino acids. CDR3: CASSTLQGETNEKLFF. Here the CDR3 DNA reads TGTGCCAGTAGTACCTTACAGGGAGAAACTAATGAAAAACTGTTTTTT. The whole variable domain, remainder taken from reference TRBV19 and TRBJ1-4, is DGGITQSPKYLFRKEGQNVTLSCEQNLNHDAMYWYRQDPGQGLRLIYYSQIVNDFQKGDIAEGYSVSREKKESFPLTVTSAQKNPTAFYLCASSTLQGETNEKLFFGSGTQLSVL.

The chain uses TRBV19 and TRBJ1-4; 8 bases align to TRBD1. V was pared by 5 bases and J by 1 base, with 12 bases of the junction left unmatched. Germline values: CDR1 LNHDA, CDR2 SQIVND (reference sequence). The CDR3 has 18 residues. The CDR3 sequence is CASSGFSGGWETNEKLFF. The DNA for the CDR3 is TGTGCCAGTAGTGGGTTCTCAGGGGGCTGGGAAACTAATGAAAAACTGTTTTTT.

Concerning this clone: The junction departs from the called germline gene at one end, perhaps through a read error. The V gene is TRBV11-2, the J gene TRBJ2-5; 9 bases are shared with TRBD2. There are 17 residues in the CDR3. The germline V gene encodes CDR1 SGHAT and CDR2 FQNNGV. In nucleotides, the CDR3 is TGTGCCAGCAGTTTAGCACTAGCGGGTGGATCCCAAGAGACCCAGTACTTC. Encoded protein: CASSLALAGGSQETQYF.

This clone was recorded only once. This chain connects TRBV4-1 to TRBJ2-7; 8 positions match TRBD1. CDR3 length equals 15 residues. Germline V gene data show CDR1 as MGHRA and CDR2 as YSYEKL. V lost 0 bases and J lost 5; bases outside the gene matches: 6. CDR3 residues: CASSQEDRVMDEQYF. The CDR3 DNA follows: TGCGCCAGCAGCCAAGAGGACAGGGTTATGGACGAGCAGTACTTC.

Here the CDR3 DNA reads TGTGCCTGGAGTGTGAAGGGACATTCATATGGCTACACCTTC. Translation gives CAWSVKGHSYGYTF. The J gene is TRBJ1-2, the V gene TRBV30; tentatively, D is TRBD1 (6 bases). The V gene lost 0 bases and the J gene lost 5 bases, with 13 bases spanning the gap. The CDR3 totals 14 residues. The V gene's germline CDR1 is GTSNPN and CDR2 SVGIG (reference sequence).

The chain carries TRBV14 and TRBJ2-3; TRBD1 agrees at 7 bases. CDR3 length equals 13 residues. CDR1 is SGHDN, CDR2 FVKESK, per germline. The J segment lost 4 bases and the V segment lost 5 bases, leaving 3 bases of the junction unmatched. The DNA for the CDR3 is TGTGCCAGCAGCGTTCAGGGGGCAGATACGCAGTATTTT. Encoded protein: CASSVQGADTQYF.

The chain carries TRBV28 and TRBJ2-1, with 7 bases matching TRBD2. V lost 4 bases to trimming and J lost 6 bases; unmatched junction nucleotides: 6. Germline CDR1 is MDHEN and CDR2 is SYDVKM. The CDR3 totals 14 residues. The DNA of the CDR3 is TGTGCCAGCAGTTACCGGCCGGGAGGCAATGAGCAGTTCTTC. As protein: CASSYRPGGNEQFF. Full variable domain (remainder filled in from reference TRBV28 and TRBJ2-1): DVKVTQSSRYLVKRTGEKVFLECVQDMDHENMFWYRQDPGLGLRLIYFSYDVKMKEKGDIPEGYSVSREKKERFSLILESASTNQTSMYLCASSYRPGGNEQFFGPGTRLTVL.

The V and J genes are TRBV4-3 and TRBJ2-7, with a weak D call TRBD2 (6 bases). Germline lookup yields CDR1 LGHNA and CDR2 YSLEER. The V end lost 6 bases, the J end lost 0 bases, and 12 bases lay between the germline ends. The CDR3 runs 14 residues. The CDR3 here is CASSPTSSSYEQYF. The CDR3 DNA follows: TGCGCCAGCAGTCCGACTAGTTCCTCCTACGAGCAGTACTTC.

The rearrangement joins TRBV5-1 to TRBJ1-6; tentative D call: TRBD1 (5 bases). CDR3 size: 16 residues. Between the trimmed V and J ends, which lost 2 bases and 6 bases, there was a span of 15 bases. Germline values: CDR1 SGHRS, CDR2 YFSETQ. CDR3 amino acids: CASSLAGPGGNSPLHF. The DNA of the CDR3 is TGCGCCAGCAGCTTAGCAGGGCCCGGGGGTAATTCACCCCTCCACTTT. Full variable domain (remainder filled in from reference TRBV5-1 and TRBJ1-6): KAGVTQTPRYLIKTRGQQVTLSCSPISGHRSVSWYQQTPGQGLQFLFEYFSETQRNKGNFPGRFSGRQFSNSRSEMNVSTLELGDSALYLCASSLAGPGGNSPLHFGNGTRLTVT.

The V and J genes are TRBV5-1 and TRBJ2-2, with D possibly TRBD1 on 6 matching bases. This CDR3 comprises 14 residues. Trimming took off 6 bases at V and 0 bases at J, with 9 bases between the two ends. Germline-derived CDR1 and CDR2 are SGHRS and YFSETQ. This CDR3 is CASKTGPNTGELFF. In nucleotides, the CDR3 is TGCGCCAGCAAGACAGGTCCGAACACCGGGGAGCTGTTTTTT. The full variable domain, its missing parts supplied by reference TRBV5-1 and TRBJ2-2, is KAGVTQTPRYLIKTRGQQVTLSCSPISGHRSVSWYQQTPGQGLQFLFEYFSETQRNKGNFPGRFSGRQFSNSRSEMNVSTLELGDSALYLCASKTGPNTGELFFGEGSRLTVL.

The V and J genes are TRBV23-1 and TRBJ1-1; no reliable D call. TRBV23-1 is filed as an ORF, its function uncertain. Between the trimmed V and J ends, which lost 9 bases and 2 bases, there was a span of 10 bases. The length of the CDR3 is 12 residues. CDR3 loop: CARCGGNTEAFF. The CDR3 DNA follows: TGCGCCAGGTGCGGTGGAAACACTGAAGCTTTCTTT.

The J gene is TRBJ2-7, the V gene TRBV10-3, with D perhaps TRBD1 (5 bases). V gave up 0 bases and J gave up 2 bases, with 14 bases separating them. CDR1 is ENHRY and CDR2 is SYGVKD in the germline V gene. CDR3 size: 16 residues. For the CDR3, the DNA is TGTGCCATCAGTGAGTCCCAGGCCAGGGTAGCCTACGAGCAGTACTTC. Translating it yields CAISESQARVAYEQYF.

CDR3 residues: CSVGNYADQPQHF. As DNA, the CDR3 is TGCAGCGTTGGTAATTACGCAGATCAGCCCCAGCATTTT. This chain connects TRBV29-1 to TRBJ1-5; D unclear. The CDR3 totals 13 residues. Trimming removed 4 bases at V and 5 bases at J, with 12 bases between. CDR1 and CDR2 from the germline V gene are SQVTM and ANQGSEA. The complete variable domain, with remaining parts taken from reference TRBV29-1 and TRBJ1-5, reads SAVISQKPSRDICQRGTSLTIQCQVDSQVTMMFWYRQQPGQSLTLIATANQGSEATYESGFVIDKFPISRPNLTFSTLTVSNMSPEDSSIYLCSVGNYADQPQHFGDGTRLSIL.

The chain recombines TRBV27 with TRBJ2-1; no reliable D call. Per the germline V gene, CDR1 is MNHEY and CDR2 is SMNVEV (reference sequence). CDR3 length: 12 amino acids. V lost 6 bases and J lost 3, with 6 bases in between. The CDR3 nucleotides read TGTGCCAGCAGGGGCTACTACAATGAGCAGTTCTTC. This translates into CASRGYYNEQFF.

CDR3 DNA: TGTGCCAGCAGCTTAGTAGTGAACACTGAAGCTTTCTTT. Protein: CASSLVVNTEAFF. The chain uses TRBV7-3 and TRBJ1-1; D remains ambiguous. The CDR3 loop spans 13 amino acids. Germline V gives CDR1 SGHTA, CDR2 FQGTGA. Trimming cost V 2 bases and J 0 bases, with 4 bases left between them.

The chain is built from TRBV30 and TRBJ2-1; TRBD2 aligns across 14 bases. Germline V CDR1 and CDR2: GTSNPN, SVGIG (reference sequence). The length of the CDR3 is 15 residues. The V segment lost 1 base and the J segment 8 bases; nucleotides outside the gene matches: 4. The CDR3 loop reads CAWSGTSGGIDEQFF. The CDR3 DNA reads as TGTGCCTGGAGTGGGACTAGCGGGGGGATCGATGAGCAGTTCTTC.

The CDR3 reads CASSLFAPQGPYSYNEQFF. The CDR3 DNA follows: TGTGCCAGCAGTTTATTCGCTCCCCAGGGGCCCTACTCCTACAATGAGCAGTTCTTC. J is TRBJ2-1 and V is TRBV27; a weak D match, TRBD1 (6 bases). V lost 1 base, J lost 0 bases, and 19 bases lay in between. There are 19 residues in the CDR3. Germline-derived CDR1 and CDR2 are MNHEY and SMNVEV (reference sequence).

The chain carries TRBV12-3 or TRBV12-4 and TRBJ1-1, with D hard to call. Trimming took off 0 bases at V and 3 bases at J, with 5 bases between the two ends. The CDR3 is made up of 13 amino acids. CDR3 amino acids: CASSLARDTEAFF. As DNA, the CDR3 is TGTGCCAGCAGTTTAGCGCGGGACACTGAAGCTTTCTTT.

The chain is built from TRBV12-3 or TRBV12-4 and TRBJ1-2; tentative D call: TRBD1 (5 bases). This CDR3 has 13 amino acids. V lost 3 bases to trimming and J lost 7 bases, with 12 bases between them. The CDR3 reads CASSLGPGSGYTF. CDR3 nucleotides: TGTGCCAGCAGTTTGGGGCCAGGGTCTGGCTACACCTTC.

The chain carries TRBV7-2 and TRBJ2-5, with 10 nucleotides matching TRBD2. From germline, CDR1 is SGHTA and CDR2 FQGNSA. The CDR3 consists of 19 residues. V shed 0 bases, J shed 7 bases, and the junction held 17 bases outside the gene matches. CDR3 in amino acids: CASSLAPLDLAGALGTQYF. The CDR3 nucleotides read TGTGCCAGCAGCTTAGCCCCATTAGATCTAGCGGGGGCCCTGGGGACCCAGTACTTC.

In its sample, this clone was seen once. The chain couples TRBV10-2 to TRBJ1-3; a possible D gene is TRBD1 (5 bases). The CDR3 totals 15 residues. From germline, CDR1 is WSHSY and CDR2 SAAADI. V dropped 2 bases and J dropped 3 bases, with 11 bases sitting between them. The CDR3 loop reads CASSEAGDFGNTIYF. DNA for the CDR3: TGCGCCAGCAGTGAGGCGGGGGATTTTGGAAACACCATATATTTT.

The chain carries TRBV5-5 and TRBJ1-5; maybe TRBD1 (6 bases). V was pared by 4 bases and J by 0 bases, with 11 bases between. This CDR3 spans 15 amino acids. Germline CDR1 is SGHKS and CDR2 is YYEKEE (reference sequence). CDR3 loop: CASSQGQFSNQPQHF. Here the CDR3 DNA reads TGTGCCAGCAGCCAGGGACAATTTAGCAATCAGCCCCAGCATTTT.